This passage covers 8 T cell receptor beta chains from one sample sequenced in a study of T cell repertoires in cytomegalovirus infection. Each CDR3 protein is one row after TCRdb ran MiXCR on the reads. Of about 69,000 distinct CDR3 sequences listed, around 30% were seen once; the top ten hold roughly 65%. Their antigens remain unidentified. Here the sequenced sample was CD8+ T cells from cultured PBMCs, taken from culture after CMV antigen stimulation. These receptors were obtained from a human donor in good health (CMV status not recorded). Some clones in this sample may be carry-over from other donors' samples.

This rearrangement joins TRBV7-3 to TRBJ1-5, with TRBD1 matching 7 bases. Germline-derived CDR1 and CDR2 are SGHTA and FQGTGA. V lost 4 bases, J lost 4 bases, and 4 bases stayed unmatched. The CDR3 extends over 14 amino acids. The CDR3 reads CASSYTGENQPQHF. The DNA of the CDR3 is TGTGCCAGCAGCTATACAGGGGAGAATCAGCCCCAGCATTTT.

The V call is TRBV7-9, the J call TRBJ2-7; tentatively, D is TRBD1 (6 bases). V lost 5 bases, J lost 3 bases, and 8 bases lay in between. The germline CDR1 and CDR2 sequences are SEHNR and FQNEAQ (reference sequence). The CDR3 is 12 amino acids. For the CDR3, the DNA is TGTGCCAGCAGCAAGACAGGCTACGAGCAGTACTTC. Amino acids: CASSKTGYEQYF.

V usage is TRBV27 and J usage is TRBJ2-7; D is possibly TRBD1 or TRBD2 (5 bases each). Trimming pared 2 bases from V and 2 bases from J, leaving 13 bases between. The germline gives CDR1 MNHEY, CDR2 SMNVEV (reference sequence). The CDR3 loop spans 15 amino acids. CDR3 residues: CASSLAVRGAYEQYF. The CDR3 DNA is TGTGCCAGCAGTTTAGCTGTTAGGGGAGCCTACGAGCAGTACTTC.

The chain couples TRBV28 to TRBJ1-3; TRBD1 matches at 8 bases. V dropped 2 bases and J dropped 0; count of bases not matched to a gene: 0. The CDR3 consists of 15 residues. Germline-derived CDR1 and CDR2 are MDHEN and SYDVKM. CDR3 amino acids: CASSLGQGSGNTIYF. The CDR3 DNA is TGTGCCAGCAGTTTAGGACAGGGCTCTGGAAACACCATATATTTT.

This clonotype was observed many times. This chain links TRBV7-6 with TRBJ2-7; D gene ambiguous. The CDR3 has 17 amino acids. Trimming removed 0 bases at V and 0 bases at J, with 15 bases between. Germline loops: CDR1 SGHVS, CDR2 FNYEAQ. CDR3 sequence (DNA): TGTGCCAGCAGCTTAGCGTCAGCACTCCCTAGCTCCTACGAGCAGTACTTC. Residues: CASSLASALPSSYEQYF.

This clonotype showed up just a few times. The chain links TRBV7-9 to TRBJ2-3; TRBD2 aligns across 11 bases. CDR3 size: 15 residues. The junction had 5 bases not matched to a gene; V was cut back by 5 bases and J by 4 bases. Germline V gene sequence: CDR1 SEHNR, CDR2 FQNEAQ (reference sequence). The CDR3 loop is CASSKLAGGADTQYF. Written as DNA, the CDR3 is TGTGCCAGCAGCAAGCTAGCGGGGGGCGCAGATACGCAGTATTTT.

This chain joins TRBV12-3 or TRBV12-4 and TRBJ1-3; D perhaps matches TRBD1 (5 bases). This CDR3 is built from 16 residues. With 6 bases removed from V and 4 bases from J, the gap between germline ends came to 19 bases. The CDR3: CASRGGSRDDGNTIYF. The CDR3 bases are TGTGCCAGCAGGGGGGGTTCTAGAGACGACGGAAACACCATATATTTT.

A note on this clonotype: At one end the junction does not follow the germline gene, possibly because of a read error. V usage is TRBV4-1 and J usage is TRBJ2-5; 11 nucleotides align to TRBD2. The CDR3 totals 19 residues. The V gene's germline CDR1 is MGHRA and CDR2 YSYEKL. CDR3 sequence: CASSQEGSVLAGGRETQCF. The CDR3 coding sequence is TGCGCCAGCAGCCAAGAGGGCTCCGTCCTAGCGGGAGGTCGGGAGACCCAGTGCTTC.